The 2 T cell receptor beta chains listed next were all sequenced from one sample in a study of T-cell reconstitution after alpha-beta-depleted transplantation in children. TCRbeta library preparation incorporated unique molecular identifiers. TCRdb fed the PCR reads into MiXCR, producing one record per CDR3 protein. The sample records approximately 50,000 distinct CDR3 sequences, about 47% being singletons. The specimen comprised peripheral blood, sampled before TCRalphabeta/CD19-depleted stem cell transplant. The receptors were gathered from a boy under two years old with SCID, due to receive a stem cell transplant.

The V call is TRBV11-2, the J call TRBJ2-1; 8 bases agree with TRBD2. The germline gives CDR1 SGHAT, CDR2 FQNNGV. Germline trimming cut 3 bases from V and 0 bases from J; bases unmatched to any gene: 16. CDR3 length: 20 residues. The CDR3 DNA reads as TGTGCCAGCAGCTTTAGTAGCGGGGCTTATTCCTATTTCTCCTACAATGAGCAGTTCTTC. It is translated as CASSFSSGAYSYFSYNEQFF.

Only a few counts were recorded for this clonotype. The gene calls are TRBV6-2 or TRBV6-3 and TRBJ1-3; 11 bases fit TRBD1. V dropped 6 bases and J dropped 4; count of bases not matched to a gene: 11. The germline V gene has CDR1 MNHEY and CDR2 SVGEGT. This CDR3 spans 17 amino acids. The CDR3 DNA follows: TGTGCCAGCAGCCCCGATACCGGACAGGGGGCCGGAAACACCATATATTTT. This codes for CASSPDTGQGAGNTIYF.